Below are 32 T cell receptor beta chains sequenced from a single sample in a study of a mutant IDH1 vaccine in newly diagnosed glioma. Documented time point: week 35, safety follow-up. Every single dose of the vaccine, 300 ug of mutant IDH1 20-mer peptide, came with topical imiquimod. What these receptors recognize is not known. Measured with immunoSEQ multiplex PCR; TCRdb has only the in-frame clones, and not every one. The profile shows around 40,000 clones, around 89% of them singletons. Here the sequenced sample was PBMCs, taken from a glioma patient whose treatment included an IDH1 peptide vaccine. These TCRs come from a man aged 35-49 years with glioma.

The chain links TRBV6-5 to TRBJ2-3; D is undetermined. V shed 0 bases and J shed 4 bases, with 14 bases lying between them. The CDR3 extends over 16 amino acids. Germline CDR1 and CDR2: MNHEY and SVGAGI. The chain's CDR3 is CASSYSIGEVSDTQYF. CDR3 coding DNA: TGTGCCAGCAGTTACTCCATTGGGGAAGTGTCAGATACGCAGTATTTT.

This sequence joins TRBV28 and TRBJ2-3; 12 bases align to TRBD2. V lost 2 bases, J lost 3 bases, and 9 bases stayed unmatched. The CDR3 is 18 amino acids. Germline values: CDR1 MDHEN, CDR2 SYDVKM. CDR3 in amino acids: CASSLPPSGRAGTDTQYF. The CDR3 bases are TGTGCCAGCAGTTTACCCCCTAGCGGGAGGGCCGGAACAGATACGCAGTATTTT.

The chain employs TRBV7-2 and TRBJ2-2; D could derive from TRBD1 or TRBD2 (6 bases each). V lost 6 bases and J lost 1, with 15 bases in between. The CDR3 sequence is 16 residues long. CDR1 and CDR2 (germline): SGHTA, FQGNSA. This chain's CDR3 is CASRPRGDMNTGELFF. The CDR3 DNA sequence: TGTGCCAGCAGGCCTAGGGGGGACATGAACACCGGGGAGCTGTTTTTT.

The gene calls are TRBV5-1 and TRBJ2-7; D gene uncertain. Germline V gene data show CDR1 as SGHRS and CDR2 as YFSETQ. The CDR3 spans 15 residues. The V gene lost 0 bases and the J gene lost 2 bases, with 12 bases spanning the gap. The CDR3 bases are TGCGCCAGCAGCTTGGGGGAAACCCGGACCTACGAGCAGTACTTC. Translating it yields CASSLGETRTYEQYF.

This clone was detected only a few times. This rearrangement joins TRBV6-4 to TRBJ2-3, with D possibly being TRBD2 (6 bases). The CDR3 runs to 13 residues. Deletions cut 5 bases from V and 0 bases from J, with 6 bases between. Germline CDR1 and CDR2: MRHNA and SNTAGT. The CDR3 sequence: CASSSGSTDTQYF. In nucleotides, the CDR3 is TGTGCCAGCAGTAGCGGGAGCACAGATACGCAGTATTTT.

The rearrangement links TRBV18 to TRBJ2-2; tentatively, D is TRBD1 (5 bases). Germline CDR1 is KGHSH and CDR2 is LQKENI. The V end was cut by 6 bases, the J end by 7 bases, with 9 bases between. The length of the CDR3 is 12 residues. The CDR3 DNA reads TGTGCCAGCTCTAAGGGGATCGGGGAGCTGTTTTTT. Its protein product is CASSKGIGELFF.

This sequence joins TRBV2 and TRBJ2-7; TRBD1 aligns across 10 bases. Germline CDR1 SNHLY, CDR2 FYNNEI. The CDR3 has 14 amino acids. V trimming: 10 bases; J trimming: 7 bases; junction bases outside the gene matches: 13. CDR3 DNA: TGTGCCATAGCGACAGGGGGCAGTATAATAGAGCAGTACTTC. As protein: CAIATGGSIIEQYF.

The rearrangement uses TRBV5-1 and TRBJ2-2; D not certain. The CDR3 consists of 15 residues. Trimming took 0 bases from V and 7 from J, leaving 13 bases between them. Germline V gives CDR1 SGHRS, CDR2 YFSETQ. The CDR3 is CASSLDLRKGGELFF. The DNA for the CDR3 is TGCGCCAGCAGCTTGGACTTACGGAAAGGCGGGGAGCTGTTTTTT.

The CDR3 spells CASSMTATGNTIYF. CDR3 sequence (DNA): TGTGCCAGTAGTATGACAGCTACTGGAAACACCATATATTTT. The gene calls are TRBV19 and TRBJ1-3; D perhaps matches TRBD1 (5 bases). In germline, CDR1 is LNHDA, CDR2 SQIVND (reference sequence). Trimming removed 3 bases from V and 2 bases from J, with 8 bases in between. This CDR3 region has 14 residues.

The chain joins TRBV5-1 to TRBJ1-6; D is possibly TRBD1 (6 bases). Germline lookup yields CDR1 SGHRS and CDR2 YFSETQ. V was shortened by 2 bases and J by 2 bases, with 11 bases between the two germline ends. The CDR3 spans 16 residues. The CDR3 DNA reads as TGCGCCAGCAGCTTTACAGGGCTACCCTATAATTCACCCCTCCACTTT. Translation gives CASSFTGLPYNSPLHF.

This clone was detected a few times. This chain joins TRBV4-2 and TRBJ2-6; D is unclear. Looked up from germline, CDR1 is LGHNA and CDR2 is YNFKEQ. There are 16 residues in the CDR3. V gave up 0 bases and J gave up 0 bases, with 6 bases separating them. The CDR3 region is CASSQDGSSGANVLTF. DNA for the CDR3: TGTGCCAGCAGCCAAGATGGCAGCTCTGGGGCCAACGTCCTGACTTTC.

The chain combines TRBV5-4 with TRBJ2-7; perhaps D is TRBD1 or TRBD2 (6 bases each). The V gene's germline CDR1 is SGHNT and CDR2 YYREEE (reference sequence). V dropped 1 base and J dropped 4 bases, with 15 bases sitting between them. This CDR3 comprises 15 residues. Here the CDR3 reads CASSLKGGPSYEQYF. DNA of the CDR3: TGTGCCAGCAGCTTGAAGGGGGGACCGAGTTACGAGCAGTACTTC.

The chain couples TRBV12-5 to TRBJ2-2, with D maybe TRBD1 (7 bases). The CDR3 is 16 amino acids. V gave up 3 bases and J gave up 5 bases, with 16 bases separating them. The germline CDR1 and CDR2 sequences are LGHNT and FRNRAP. The CDR3 nucleotides are TGTGCTAGTGGTTTTCAAGGGGGCGCGGGGACCGGGGAGCTGTTTTTT. This translates into CASGFQGGAGTGELFF. The entire variable domain, with the rest obtained from reference TRBV12-5 and TRBJ2-2, is as follows: DARVTQTPRHKVTEMGQEVTMRCQPILGHNTVFWYRQTMMQGLELLAYFRNRAPLDDSGMPKDRFSAEMPDATLATLKIQPSEPRDSAVYFCASGFQGGAGTGELFFGEGSRLTVL.

The V and J genes are TRBV27 and TRBJ2-3; 7 bases line up with TRBD1. The CDR3 has 14 amino acids. V shed 5 bases and J 3 bases; nucleotides not matched to a gene: 5. Germline CDR1 is MNHEY and CDR2 is SMNVEV (reference sequence). The CDR3 loop is CASSLSRGTDTQYF. The CDR3, as DNA: TGTGCCAGCAGTCTCAGCAGGGGGACAGATACGCAGTATTTT.

The J gene is TRBJ1-2, the V gene TRBV9; weak D call: TRBD1 (5 bases). V lost 0 bases to trimming and J lost 1 base, with 13 bases between them. CDR1 is SGDLS, CDR2 YYNGEE, per germline. CDR3 length: 16 amino acids. This CDR3 is CASSVDPTENNYGYTF. CDR3 DNA sequence: TGTGCCAGCAGCGTAGATCCGACAGAGAATAACTATGGCTACACCTTC.

This chain links TRBV11-2 with TRBJ2-1; a possible D gene is TRBD2 (6 bases). The V and J ends lost 1 base and 9 bases respectively, with 10 bases between them. Germline loops: CDR1 SGHAT, CDR2 FQNNGV. The CDR3 length is 13 residues. The CDR3 here is CASSLVGRGEQFF. DNA for the CDR3: TGTGCCAGCAGCTTAGTAGGGCGGGGTGAGCAGTTCTTC. The full variable domain, completed using reference TRBV11-2 and TRBJ2-1, is EAGVAQSPRYKIIEKRQSVAFWCNPISGHATLYWYQQILGQGPKLLIQFQNNGVVDDSQLPKDRFSAERLKGVDSTLKIQPAKLEDSAVYLCASSLVGRGEQFFGPGTRLTVL.

This chain uses TRBV15 with TRBJ1-3; the D is unclear. The CDR3 has 15 amino acids. V was clipped by 8 bases and J by 2 bases, with 16 bases between them. Germline V CDR1 and CDR2: LNHNV, YYDKDF (reference sequence). The chain's CDR3 is CATVDRAFAGNTIYF. CDR3 nucleotide sequence: TGTGCCACCGTGGATCGGGCCTTTGCTGGAAACACCATATATTTT.

The chain employs TRBV2 and TRBJ2-3; D possibly corresponds to TRBD2 (6 bases). With 4 bases removed from V and 5 bases from J, the gap between germline ends came to 13 bases. The CDR3 length is 14 residues. The germline V gene encodes CDR1 SNHLY and CDR2 FYNNEI. The CDR3 nucleotides are TGTGCCAGCAGTGTCCGACTAGAAGTAGATACGCAGTATTTT. Amino acids: CASSVRLEVDTQYF.

This rearrangement joins TRBV19 to TRBJ1-2; tentatively, D is TRBD1 (5 bases). CDR1 and CDR2 from the germline V gene are LNHDA and SQIVND (reference sequence). This CDR3 comprises 16 residues. V was trimmed by 3 bases and J by 5 bases, leaving 19 bases between them. CDR3 sequence: CASSIERDPSRYGYTF. CDR3 DNA: TGTGCCAGTAGTATCGAGAGGGACCCGTCCAGGTATGGCTACACCTTC. Variable domain in full (rest from reference TRBV19 and TRBJ1-2): DGGITQSPKYLFRKEGQNVTLSCEQNLNHDAMYWYRQDPGQGLRLIYYSQIVNDFQKGDIAEGYSVSREKKESFPLTVTSAQKNPTAFYLCASSIERDPSRYGYTFGSGTRLTVV.

CDR3 loop: CASSLDFGQLFF. CDR3 bases: TGTGCCAGCAGCTTAGATTTTGGGCAACTGTTTTTT. This sequence joins TRBV7-2 and TRBJ1-4; the D is unclear. The CDR3 loop spans 12 amino acids. Looked up from germline, CDR1 is SGHTA and CDR2 is FQGNSA. The germline V and J ends were trimmed by 1 base and 12 bases, with 9 bases remaining between them.

DNA of the CDR3: TGTGCCAGCAGCTTCCAGGGTCACTATGGCTACACCTTC. Translating gives CASSFQGHYGYTF. The rearrangement uses TRBV5-5 and TRBJ1-2, with a tentative D call TRBD1 (5 bases). This CDR3 has 13 residues. Germline-derived CDR1 and CDR2 are SGHKS and YYEKEE (reference sequence). V was trimmed by 2 bases and J by 3 bases, leaving 8 bases between them.

The V gene is TRBV5-6, the J gene TRBJ1-1, with TRBD1 matching 7 bases. The CDR3 has 15 residues. Germline assignment: CDR1 SGHDT and CDR2 YYEEEE. J lost 4 bases, V lost 4 bases, and 10 bases had no gene match. The CDR3 DNA sequence: TGTGCCAGCAGCCACGGGACAGCCCGCGGCACTGAAGCTTTCTTT. Encoded protein: CASSHGTARGTEAFF.

The chain joins TRBV2 to TRBJ2-2, with D possibly matching TRBD2 (6 bases). The V gene lost 6 bases and the J gene lost 5 bases, with 19 bases spanning the gap. This CDR3 has 16 residues. Germline CDR1 reads SNHLY; CDR2 reads FYNNEI. CDR3: CASRAYSGARTGELFF. CDR3 bases: TGTGCCAGCAGGGCCTATTCGGGAGCACGGACCGGGGAGCTGTTTTTT.

V gene TRBV9 combines with J gene TRBJ2-2, with 8 bases aligning to TRBD2. This CDR3 has 16 amino acids. V lost 0 bases to trimming and J lost 2 bases; unmatched junction nucleotides: 3. Germline CDR1 and CDR2: SGDLS and YYNGEE. CDR3 bases: TGTGCCAGCAGCGTAGTTACTAGCGGTAACACCGGGGAGCTGTTTTTT. Translated, it gives CASSVVTSGNTGELFF.

V is TRBV5-4 and J is TRBJ2-3, with TRBD1 identical over 10 bases. Germline trimming cut 3 bases from V and 3 bases from J; bases unmatched to any gene: 4. The CDR3 is 15 residues long. Germline V gives CDR1 SGHNT, CDR2 YYREEE (reference sequence). The CDR3 is CASSSPGQGTDTQYF. In DNA form, the CDR3 reads TGTGCCAGCAGCTCCCCGGGACAGGGGACAGATACGCAGTATTTT.

The chain recombines TRBV10-3 with TRBJ2-5; D is ambiguous. The V gene lost 3 bases and the J gene lost 2 bases, with 4 bases spanning the gap. Germline assignment: CDR1 ENHRY and CDR2 SYGVKD. The CDR3 has 12 amino acids. The CDR3 sequence: CAISDNQETQYF. In DNA form, the CDR3 reads TGTGCCATCAGTGACAATCAAGAGACCCAGTACTTC.

V usage is TRBV5-1 and J usage is TRBJ2-5; the D is unclear. Germline V gives CDR1 SGHRS, CDR2 YFSETQ. V was trimmed by 4 bases and J by 1 base, leaving 8 bases between them. CDR3 length equals 13 residues. The CDR3: CASSADVQETQYF. The CDR3 bases are TGCGCCAGCAGCGCCGATGTCCAAGAGACCCAGTACTTC.

As for this clone: The identical CDR3 is also encoded by other nucleotide sequences in the sample. The rearrangement uses TRBV9 and TRBJ2-2, with a tentative D call TRBD1 (5 bases). The V and J ends lost 0 bases and 0 bases respectively, with 6 bases between them. The CDR3 is 15 amino acids. CDR1 is SGDLS, CDR2 YYNGEE, per germline. The CDR3 here is CASSVGGANTGELFF. CDR3 DNA: TGTGCCAGCAGCGTAGGGGGCGCGAACACCGGGGAGCTGTTTTTT. Based on the CDR3 plus reference TRBV9 and TRBJ2-2, the full variable domain is DSGVTQTPKHLITATGQRVTLRCSPRSGDLSVYWYQQSLDQGLQFLIQYYNGEERAKGNILERFSAQQFPDLHSELNLSSLELGDSALYFCASSVGGANTGELFFGEGSRLTVL.

The V and J genes are TRBV28 and TRBJ2-3, with 9 bases lining up with TRBD1. V shed 5 bases and J 4 bases; nucleotides not matched to a gene: 4. The CDR3 has 14 amino acids. Germline V lookup: CDR1 MDHEN, CDR2 SYDVKM. The CDR3 sequence is CASSRDREADTQYF. The CDR3 DNA follows: TGTGCCAGCAGTCGGGACAGGGAGGCAGATACGCAGTATTTT.

The V gene is TRBV30, the J gene TRBJ2-4; D is undetermined. Trimming removed 1 base from V and 2 bases from J, with 3 bases in between. Germline V lookup: CDR1 GTSNPN, CDR2 SVGIG (reference sequence). CDR3 length: 12 residues. This CDR3 is CAWSATKNIQYF. CDR3 coding DNA: TGTGCCTGGAGTGCGACCAAAAACATTCAGTACTTC.

The V call is TRBV19, the J call TRBJ2-1, with D possibly matching TRBD2 (7 bases). The CDR3 has 16 residues. Germline CDR1 LNHDA, CDR2 SQIVND (reference sequence). Trimming pared 4 bases from V and 3 bases from J, leaving 16 bases between. The CDR3 spells CASSKAGAGHYNEQFF. CDR3 nucleotide sequence: TGTGCCAGTAGTAAGGCAGGAGCGGGACACTACAATGAGCAGTTCTTC.

V usage is TRBV18 and J usage is TRBJ1-4, with D possibly being TRBD1 (5 bases). The CDR3 covers 15 residues. Deletions cut 1 base from V and 6 bases from J, with 12 bases between. Germline V gene sequence: CDR1 KGHSH, CDR2 LQKENI. The CDR3, as DNA: TGTGCCAGCTCACCACTCCCCCCCAGGGATGAAAAACTGTTTTTT. This encodes CASSPLPPRDEKLFF.